Shown below are 17 T cell receptor beta chains from a single sample sequenced in a study of T-cell memory formation after mild COVID-19. TCRdb independently ran MiXCR on the 5' RACE reads; one entry per CDR3 protein. The repertoire consists of approximately 340,000 distinct CDR3 sequences, with about 16% occurring once and the leading ten covering about 20%. Sequencing was performed on PBMCs or a T cell subset sorted from them (not recorded which). The receptors originated from a young man who had mild COVID-19 (a few samples of this study predate the infection). Cell type and time point are not known.

The table lists this clonotype with a few counts. The chain links TRBV18 to TRBJ2-7; D is unclear. Looked up from germline, CDR1 is KGHSH and CDR2 is LQKENI. The CDR3 length is 14 residues. The ends were cut back, 3 bases at V and 5 bases at J, with 14 bases in the middle. Written as DNA, the CDR3 is TGTGCCAGCTCACCTCGACCATCCTTCGACGAGCAGTACTTC. This encodes CASSPRPSFDEQYF.

V is TRBV7-9 and J is TRBJ2-1; D is possibly TRBD1 or TRBD2 (6 bases each). Germline V gene data show CDR1 as SEHNR and CDR2 as FQNEAQ (reference sequence). There are 18 residues in the CDR3. Trimming took 5 bases from V and 5 from J, leaving 25 bases between them. CDR3 coding DNA: TGTGCCAGCAGCGGAACCCTAGCCGGGGGCCCTCTCGACAATGAGCAGTTCTTC. Protein: CASSGTLAGGPLDNEQFF.

The chain employs TRBV6-5 and TRBJ2-1; the match to TRBD2 covers 9 bases. V gave up 2 bases and J gave up 6 bases; unmatched junction bases: 11. Germline CDR1 and CDR2: MNHEY and SVGAGI. The CDR3 sequence is 17 residues long. The CDR3 DNA sequence: TGTGCCAGCAGTTACACCTTAGCGGGGGTGCCCACCAATGAGCAGTTCTTC. It encodes CASSYTLAGVPTNEQFF.

The table lists this clonotype with a few counts. The V call is TRBV6-6, the J call TRBJ2-7; D unresolved. CDR1 and CDR2 from the germline V gene are MNHNY and SVGAGI (reference sequence). The CDR3 contains 15 residues. Trimming removed 7 bases from V and 3 bases from J, with 19 bases in between. The CDR3 sequence is CASTEGQAALYEQYV. CDR3 coding DNA: TGTGCCAGCACCGAAGGGCAGGCGGCACTCTACGAGCAGTACGTC.

This clonotype occurred a few times. The genes are TRBV12-3 or TRBV12-4 and TRBJ1-6; the D gene is possibly TRBD1 (5 bases). Trimming took 3 bases from V and 14 from J, leaving 8 bases between them. The CDR3 consists of 11 residues. CDR3: CASSLGPALHF. The CDR3 DNA reads as TGTGCCAGCAGTTTGGGACCGGCCCTCCACTTT.

This clonotype has only a few counts. The chain joins TRBV4-1 to TRBJ1-5; maybe TRBD1 (6 bases). V was pared by 4 bases and J by 6 bases, with 22 bases between. CDR1 is MGHRA, CDR2 YSYEKL, per germline. This CDR3 contains 17 residues. The CDR3 loop reads CASSRNPDRLKGQPQHF. Written as DNA, the CDR3 is TGCGCCAGCAGCCGTAACCCTGACAGGCTGAAAGGTCAGCCCCAGCATTTT.

This clonotype was counted between two and nine times. At one end the junction does not follow the germline gene, possibly because of a read error. The V gene is TRBV6-6, the J gene TRBJ2-7; no firm D call. Germline V gene sequence: CDR1 MNHNY, CDR2 SVGAGI (reference sequence). The length of the CDR3 is 11 residues. CDR3 sequence reads: CASTPGRFLLF. CDR3 DNA: TGTGCCAGCACCCCGGGCCGGTTTCTCCTCTTC.

This chain connects TRBV4-3 to TRBJ2-3, with 7 bases lining up with TRBD2. This CDR3 spans 18 amino acids. Germline V lookup: CDR1 LGHNA, CDR2 YSLEER. Trimming took 3 bases from V and 2 from J; bases not matched to a gene: 14. The CDR3 bases are TGCGCCAGCAGCCACTTCGTCCCTAAGCGGGGAAACACAGATACGCAGTATTTT. It encodes CASSHFVPKRGNTDTQYF.

This clonotype has ten or more counts. V and J are TRBV7-2 and TRBJ2-5; D is possibly TRBD2 (5 bases). V gave up 4 bases and J gave up 3 bases, with 9 bases separating them. The CDR3 extends over 13 amino acids. Germline V gene lookup returns CDR1 SGHTA and CDR2 FQGNSA. The CDR3 protein is CASSWNGEETQYF. CDR3 DNA: TGTGCCAGCAGCTGGAACGGGGAAGAGACCCAGTACTTC.

This clonotype was observed a few times. V is TRBV7-2 and J is TRBJ1-2; no firm D call. The V end lost 0 bases, the J end lost 8 bases, and 10 bases lay between the germline ends. The CDR3 consists of 13 residues. Germline V gene data show CDR1 as SGHTA and CDR2 as FQGNSA. For the CDR3, the DNA is TGTGCCAGCAGCTTAGCGGCCTTCGGGGGCTACACCTTC. Protein sequence: CASSLAAFGGYTF.

The gene calls are TRBV11-2 and TRBJ2-5; D is possibly TRBD1 (6 bases). Looked up from germline, CDR1 is SGHAT and CDR2 is FQNNGV. Trimming removed 5 bases from V and 5 bases from J, with 21 bases in between. The CDR3 consists of 16 residues. Here the CDR3 reads CASSRQGYGVSETQYF. CDR3 bases: TGTGCCAGCAGCCGCCAGGGGTATGGGGTATCGGAGACCCAGTACTTC.

V and J are TRBV7-2 and TRBJ2-5, with D unresolved. V was pared by 1 base and J by 4 bases, with 13 bases between. CDR1 is SGHTA and CDR2 is FQGNSA in the germline V gene. This CDR3 spans 15 amino acids. The DNA of the CDR3 is TGTGCCAGCAGCTTAGATCCAGCCAGAGGAGAGACCCAGTACTTC. Its translation is CASSLDPARGETQYF.

This chain uses TRBV6-5 with TRBJ2-2; D perhaps matches TRBD2 (5 bases). Germline V gives CDR1 MNHEY, CDR2 SVGAGI. V was shortened by 2 bases and J by 2 bases, with 9 bases between the two germline ends. CDR3 length equals 15 residues. CDR3 sequence (DNA): TGTGCCAGCAGTTACGGTCGGGGAAACACCGGGGAGCTGTTTTTT. Translated, it gives CASSYGRGNTGELFF.

V and J are TRBV19 and TRBJ1-1, with 11 bases identical to TRBD1. With V trimmed by 7 bases and J by 5 bases, 6 bases remained unmatched. Germline loops: CDR1 LNHDA, CDR2 SQIVND (reference sequence). The CDR3 runs to 14 residues. CDR3: CASTWTGGRTEAFF. The CDR3 DNA reads TGTGCCAGTACCTGGACAGGGGGCAGAACTGAAGCTTTCTTT.

This clonotype was seen more than once but under ten times. The chain links TRBV5-1 to TRBJ2-1, with 9 bases identical to TRBD1. Germline V gene data show CDR1 as SGHRS and CDR2 as YFSETQ. The CDR3 is 15 residues long. J gave up 7 bases and V 4 bases, and 9 bases lay outside the gene matches. CDR3 sequence reads: CASSPAGTGRNEQFF. Written as DNA, the CDR3 is TGCGCCAGCAGCCCGGCCGGGACAGGGAGGAATGAGCAGTTCTTC.

This clonotype was seen at least ten times. The chain uses TRBV11-2 and TRBJ2-1; 7 bases agree with TRBD1. The CDR3 sequence is 15 residues long. Trimming took 2 bases from V and 7 from J; bases not matched to a gene: 8. Germline V gives CDR1 SGHAT, CDR2 FQNNGV. CDR3 region: CASSLWIVQGNEQFF. CDR3 DNA sequence: TGTGCCAGCAGCTTATGGATCGTACAGGGGAATGAGCAGTTCTTC.

J is TRBJ2-7 and V is TRBV15; TRBD1 matches at 7 bases. The germline V gene has CDR1 LNHNV and CDR2 YYDKDF (reference sequence). J lost 1 base, V lost 7 bases, and 7 bases had no gene match. There are 14 residues in the CDR3. As DNA, the CDR3 is TGTGCCACCACACGGGACAGAGGGTCCTACGAGCAGTACTTC. This gives the protein CATTRDRGSYEQYF.